The text below deals with one T cell receptor beta chain. V was cut by 5 bases and J by 1 base, with 5 bases left in between. This CDR3 region has 13 residues. The data stem from a study of CD8 T cells in Susac syndrome. The multiple sclerosis controls, all treatment-naive patients, had relapsing-remitting disease that was stable or active. Reverse transcription of about 0.45 to 1 ug RNA used random hexamers. TCRdb processed the immunoSEQ multiplex PCR reads anew with MiXCR; each CDR3 protein has one entry. The sample holds under 150,000 distinct CDR3 sequences, roughly 80% seen once. Sequencing was carried out using CD8+ T cells from PBMCs. This clonotype originated in a human donor with multiple sclerosis. The chain joins TRBV12-3 or TRBV12-4 to TRBJ2-2; no reliable D call. The CDR3 bases are TGTGCCAGCAGTGGTTTGAACACCGGGGAGCTGTTTTTT. This gives the protein CASSGLNTGELFF.